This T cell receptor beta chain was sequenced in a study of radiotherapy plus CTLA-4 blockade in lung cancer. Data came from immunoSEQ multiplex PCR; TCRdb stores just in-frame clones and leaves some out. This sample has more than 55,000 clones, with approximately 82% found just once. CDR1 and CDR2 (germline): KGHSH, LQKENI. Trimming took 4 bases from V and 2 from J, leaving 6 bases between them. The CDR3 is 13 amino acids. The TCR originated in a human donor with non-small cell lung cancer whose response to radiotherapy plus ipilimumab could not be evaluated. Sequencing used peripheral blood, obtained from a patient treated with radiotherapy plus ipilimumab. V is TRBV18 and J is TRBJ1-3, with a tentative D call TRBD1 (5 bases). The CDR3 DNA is TGTGCCAGCTCACGGGGGGCTGGAAACACCATATATTTT. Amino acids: CASSRGAGNTIYF.